The TCR beta chain under discussion was sequenced for a study of blood T cell repertoires in COVID-19. Study in general: T cells, B-cell-depleted T cells, or PBMCs supplied cDNA or gDNA.

The CDR3 loop spans 15 amino acids. Trimming removed 5 bases from V and 4 bases from J; junction bases left unmatched: 5. CDR1 and CDR2 (germline): SGHAT, FQNNGV. The table lists this clone with a count of one. Authors' methods: Reference gene primer amplification gave nucleated cell count estimates. Here immunoSEQ multiplex PCR was the method, and the copy in TCRdb shows in-frame clones only, minus some. The V and J calls and clone size were taken over from that table, and D and trimming were inferred from the DNA. The table has approximately 200,000 clones, 75% to 90% seen once. The chain is built from TRBV11-2 and TRBJ2-1; TRBD2 aligns across 10 bases. This TCR came from a human donor in a cohort sampled during active COVID-19. Sequencing was done on a sample of peripheral blood. Here the CDR3 DNA reads TGTGCCAGCAGCCTTGGACTAGCGGTTTACAATGAGCAGTTCTTC. This gives the protein CASSLGLAVYNEQFF.